This TCR beta chain came from a study of shared clonotypes between healthy human individuals. Germline V gene sequence: CDR1 SGHKS, CDR2 YYEKEE (reference sequence). Trimming removed 1 base at V and 3 bases at J, with 8 bases between. CDR3 length: 14 residues. Findings and limits, study-wide: Shared clonotypes: about 4.6% naive CD4, approximately 3.4% naive CD8, about 2.4% memory CD4, under 0.5% memory CD8. Larger estimated richness was generally seen in naive subsets than in memory subsets.

Points on this clone: What it recognizes is unknown.

Profiled with immunoSEQ multiplex PCR; TCRdb holds only in-frame clones, not every one. The sample contains some 2 million clones, roughly 94% of which appear only once. The J gene is TRBJ2-1, the V gene TRBV5-5, with D possibly matching TRBD2 (6 bases). The sequenced sample was naive CD4+ T cells sorted from blood. Documented subset: CD45RA+ positively selected. The receptor's source is a man aged 18 to 29 in good health. CDR3 region: CASSLSSGYNEQFF. As DNA, the CDR3 is TGTGCCAGCAGCTTGAGTAGCGGCTACAATGAGCAGTTCTTC.